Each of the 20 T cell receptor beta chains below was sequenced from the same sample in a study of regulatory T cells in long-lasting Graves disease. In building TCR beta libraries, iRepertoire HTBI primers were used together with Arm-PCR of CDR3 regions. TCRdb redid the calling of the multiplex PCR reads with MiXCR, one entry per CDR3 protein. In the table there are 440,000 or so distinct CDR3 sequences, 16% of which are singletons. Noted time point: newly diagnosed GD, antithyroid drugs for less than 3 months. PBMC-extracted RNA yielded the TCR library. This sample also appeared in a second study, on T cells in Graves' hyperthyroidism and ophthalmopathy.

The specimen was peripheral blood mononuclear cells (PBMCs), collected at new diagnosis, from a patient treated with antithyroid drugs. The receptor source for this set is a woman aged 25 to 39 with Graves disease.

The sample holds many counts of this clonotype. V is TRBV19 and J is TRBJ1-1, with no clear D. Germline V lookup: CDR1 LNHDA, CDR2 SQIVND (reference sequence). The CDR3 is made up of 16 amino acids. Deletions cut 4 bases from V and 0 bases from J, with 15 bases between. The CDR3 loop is CASSTTGVTMNTEAFF. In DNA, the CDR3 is TGTGCCAGTAGTACGACCGGGGTGACTATGAACACTGAAGCTTTCTTT.

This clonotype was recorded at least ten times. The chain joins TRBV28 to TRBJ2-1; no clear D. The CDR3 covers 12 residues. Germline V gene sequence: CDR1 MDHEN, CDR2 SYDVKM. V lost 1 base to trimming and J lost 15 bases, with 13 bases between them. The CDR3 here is CASSLSGATGFF. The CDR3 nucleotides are TGTGCCAGCAGTTTATCGGGCGCTACGGGGTTCTTC.

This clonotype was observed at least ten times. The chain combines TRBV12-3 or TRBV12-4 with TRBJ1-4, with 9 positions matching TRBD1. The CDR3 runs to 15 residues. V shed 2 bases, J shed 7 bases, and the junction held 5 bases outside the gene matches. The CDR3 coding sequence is TGTGCCAGCAGTTTATACCGGGGACAGGGTGAAAAACTGTTTTTT. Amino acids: CASSLYRGQGEKLFF.

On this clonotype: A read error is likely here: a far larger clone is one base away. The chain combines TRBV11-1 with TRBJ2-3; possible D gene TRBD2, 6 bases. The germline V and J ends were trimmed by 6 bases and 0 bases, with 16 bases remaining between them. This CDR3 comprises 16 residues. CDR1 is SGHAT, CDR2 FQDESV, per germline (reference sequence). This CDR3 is CASRRGVGRSTDTQYF. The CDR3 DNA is TGTGCCAGCAGACGCGGGGTGGGCCGCAGCACAGATACGCAGTATTTT. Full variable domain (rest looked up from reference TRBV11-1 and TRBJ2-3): EAEVAQSPRYKITEKSQAVAFWCDPISGHATLYWYRQILGQGPELLVQFQDESVVDDSQLPKDRFSAERLKGVDSTLKIQPAELGDSAMYLCASRRGVGRSTDTQYFGPGTRLTVL.

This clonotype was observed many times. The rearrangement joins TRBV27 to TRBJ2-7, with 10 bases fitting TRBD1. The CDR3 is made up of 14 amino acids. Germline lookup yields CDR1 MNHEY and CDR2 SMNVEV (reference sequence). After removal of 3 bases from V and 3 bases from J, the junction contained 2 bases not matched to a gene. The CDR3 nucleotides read TGTGCCAGCAGTTTTGGGACAGGGGACTACGAGCAGTACTTC. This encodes CASSFGTGDYEQYF.

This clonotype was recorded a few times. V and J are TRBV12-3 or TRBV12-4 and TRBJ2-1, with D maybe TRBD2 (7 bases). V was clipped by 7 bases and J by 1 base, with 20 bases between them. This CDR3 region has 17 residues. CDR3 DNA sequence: TGTGCCAGCATCCCCCGCCGGGGGCGGGAGTCCTACAATGAGCAGTTCTTC. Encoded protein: CASIPRRGRESYNEQFF.

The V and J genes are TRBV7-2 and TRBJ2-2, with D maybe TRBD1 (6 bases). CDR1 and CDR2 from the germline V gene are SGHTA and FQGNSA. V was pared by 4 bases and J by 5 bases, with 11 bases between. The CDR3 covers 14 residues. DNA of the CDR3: TGTGCCAGCAGCTGGCAGGGGAATACCGGGGAGCTGTTTTTT. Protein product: CASSWQGNTGELFF.

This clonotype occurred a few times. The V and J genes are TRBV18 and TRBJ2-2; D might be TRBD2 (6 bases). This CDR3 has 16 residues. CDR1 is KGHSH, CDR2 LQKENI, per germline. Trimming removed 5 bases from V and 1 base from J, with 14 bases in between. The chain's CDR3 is CASSGQAGGNTGELFF. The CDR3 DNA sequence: TGTGCCAGCTCAGGACAAGCCGGGGGGAACACCGGGGAGCTGTTTTTT.

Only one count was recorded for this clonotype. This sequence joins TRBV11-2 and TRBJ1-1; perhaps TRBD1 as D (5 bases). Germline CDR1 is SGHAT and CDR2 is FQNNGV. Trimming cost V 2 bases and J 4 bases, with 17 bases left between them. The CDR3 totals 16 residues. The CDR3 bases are TGTGCCAGCAGCTTAAGGGGCGTCGGGGGTGGCACTGAAGCTTTCTTT. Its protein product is CASSLRGVGGGTEAFF.

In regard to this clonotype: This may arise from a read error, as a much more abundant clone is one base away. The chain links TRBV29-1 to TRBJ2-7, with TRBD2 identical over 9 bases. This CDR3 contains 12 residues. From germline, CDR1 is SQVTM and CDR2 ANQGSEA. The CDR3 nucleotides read TGCAGCGCATATAGCGGGAGCTACGGGCAGTACTTC. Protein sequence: CSAYSGSYGQYF.

The CDR3 protein is CASTGQGSGELFF. CDR3 coding DNA: TGTGCCAGCACCGGACAGGGAAGCGGGGAGCTGTTTTTT. J is TRBJ2-2 and V is TRBV27; 8 nucleotides match TRBD1. The J segment lost 7 bases and the V segment lost 7 bases, leaving 5 bases of the junction unmatched. The CDR3 sequence is 13 residues long. Germline V gives CDR1 MNHEY, CDR2 SMNVEV (reference sequence).

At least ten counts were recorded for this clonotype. The CDR3 nucleotides read TGTGCCAGCCAGACTAGCGGCACCTACGAGCAGTACTTC. This sequence encodes CASQTSGTYEQYF. The genes are TRBV19 and TRBJ2-7, with 9 bases lining up with TRBD2. The V and J ends lost 9 bases and 2 bases, in that order; junction bases with no gene match: 5. The CDR3 is 13 residues long. From germline, CDR1 is LNHDA and CDR2 SQIVND (reference sequence).

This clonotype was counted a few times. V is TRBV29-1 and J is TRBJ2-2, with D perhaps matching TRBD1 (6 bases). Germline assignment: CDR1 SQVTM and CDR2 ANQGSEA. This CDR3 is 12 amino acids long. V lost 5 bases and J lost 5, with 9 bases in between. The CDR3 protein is CSVLGATGELFF. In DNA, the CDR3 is TGCAGCGTTCTGGGGGCAACCGGGGAGCTGTTTTTT.

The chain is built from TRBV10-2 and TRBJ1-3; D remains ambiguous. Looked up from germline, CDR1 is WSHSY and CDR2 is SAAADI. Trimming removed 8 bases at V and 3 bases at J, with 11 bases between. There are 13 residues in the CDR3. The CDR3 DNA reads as TGCGCCAGCTGGGCTGGGCTTGGAAACACCATATATTTT. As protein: CASWAGLGNTIYF.

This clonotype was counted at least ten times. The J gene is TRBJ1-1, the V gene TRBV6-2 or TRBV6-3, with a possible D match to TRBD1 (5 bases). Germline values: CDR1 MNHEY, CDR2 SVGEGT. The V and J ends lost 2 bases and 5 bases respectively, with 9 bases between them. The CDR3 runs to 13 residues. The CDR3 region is CASSYSWGTEAFF. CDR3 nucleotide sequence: TGTGCCAGCAGTTACAGTTGGGGGACTGAAGCTTTCTTT.

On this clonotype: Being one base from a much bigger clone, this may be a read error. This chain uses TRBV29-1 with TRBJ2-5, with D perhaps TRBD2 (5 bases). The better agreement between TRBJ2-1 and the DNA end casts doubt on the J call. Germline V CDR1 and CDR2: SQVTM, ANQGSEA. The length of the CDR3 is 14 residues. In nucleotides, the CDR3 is TGCAGTGGTATGGAGGATAGCGCACAAGAGACCCAGTTCTTC. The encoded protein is CSGMEDSAQETQFF.

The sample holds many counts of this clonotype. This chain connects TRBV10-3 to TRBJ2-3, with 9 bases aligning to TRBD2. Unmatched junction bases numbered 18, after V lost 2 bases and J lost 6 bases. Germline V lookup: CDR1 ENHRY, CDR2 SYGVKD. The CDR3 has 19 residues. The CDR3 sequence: CAISEPTTPSGKRADTQYF. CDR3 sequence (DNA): TGTGCCATCAGTGAGCCTACCACTCCTAGCGGGAAAAGGGCCGATACGCAGTATTTT.

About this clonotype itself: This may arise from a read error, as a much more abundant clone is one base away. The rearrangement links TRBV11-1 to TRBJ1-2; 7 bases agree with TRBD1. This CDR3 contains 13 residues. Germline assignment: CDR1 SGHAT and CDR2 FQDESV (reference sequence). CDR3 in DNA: TGTGCCAGCAGCTTGACAGGGAGTCGGGGCTACGCCTTC. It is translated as CASSLTGSRGYAF.

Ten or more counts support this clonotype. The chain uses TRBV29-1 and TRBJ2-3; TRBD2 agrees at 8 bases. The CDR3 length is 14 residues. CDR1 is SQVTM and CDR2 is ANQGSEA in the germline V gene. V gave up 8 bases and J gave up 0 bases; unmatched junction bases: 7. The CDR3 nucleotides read TGCAGCTGTGACCCTAGCGGGAGCACAGATACGCAGTATTTT. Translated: CSCDPSGSTDTQYF.

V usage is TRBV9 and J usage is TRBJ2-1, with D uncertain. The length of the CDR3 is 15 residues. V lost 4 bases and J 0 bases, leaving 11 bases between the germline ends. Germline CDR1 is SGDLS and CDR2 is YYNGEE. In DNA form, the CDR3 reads TGTGCCAGCAGCACAAGCGAGAGCTCCTACAATGAGCAGTTCTTC. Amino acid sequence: CASSTSESSYNEQFF.